This T cell receptor beta chain was retrieved from a study of OX40 agonist ivuxolimab in advanced cancers. Turning to the study itself: Patients enrolled in dose escalation were diagnosed with hepatocellular carcinoma, melanoma, renal cell or head and neck cancer. Three partial responders included one hepatocellular carcinoma patient and two cutaneous melanoma patients.

Study-wide results and caveats: Partial responders treated at 0.1-3.0 mg/kg exhibited clonal expansion among the lowest measured. On average, CD8+ T cells showed a greater number of expanded clones than CD4+.

Some clones are missing from TCRdb's copy, which holds only in-frame ones; the method was immunoSEQ multiplex PCR. The data hold tens of thousands of clones, with nearly 90% observed a single time. About this clone: Its antigen is still unknown.

With V trimmed by 4 bases and J by 7 bases, 9 bases remained unmatched. Germline V lookup: CDR1 SGHRS, CDR2 YFSETQ. This CDR3 is built from 15 residues. The genes are TRBV5-1 and TRBJ2-4; 9 nucleotides agree with TRBD1. The receptor's source is an adult with an advanced solid tumor such as melanoma, head and neck, liver or kidney cancer. The sample was CD4+ or CD8+ T cells sorted from blood, taken in a trial of the OX40 agonist ivuxolimab. This CDR3 is CASSNGGTGTNIQYF. The CDR3 DNA reads TGCGCCAGCAGCAACGGCGGGACAGGGACCAACATTCAGTACTTC.